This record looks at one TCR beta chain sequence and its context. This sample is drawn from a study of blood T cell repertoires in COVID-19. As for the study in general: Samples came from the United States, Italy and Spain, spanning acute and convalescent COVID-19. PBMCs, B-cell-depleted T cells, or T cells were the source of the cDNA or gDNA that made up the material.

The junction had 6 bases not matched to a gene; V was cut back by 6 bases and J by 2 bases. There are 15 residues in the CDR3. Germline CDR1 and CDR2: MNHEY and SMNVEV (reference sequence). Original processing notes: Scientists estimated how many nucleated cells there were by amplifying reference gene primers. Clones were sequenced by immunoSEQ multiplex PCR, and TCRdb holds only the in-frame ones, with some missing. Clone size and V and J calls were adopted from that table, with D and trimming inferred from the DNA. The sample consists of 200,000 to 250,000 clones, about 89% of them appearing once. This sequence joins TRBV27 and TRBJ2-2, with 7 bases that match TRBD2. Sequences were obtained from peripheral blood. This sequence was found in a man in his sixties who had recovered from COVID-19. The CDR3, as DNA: TGTGCCAGCAGGGGAGCGGGGAAAAACACCGGGGAGCTGTTTTTT. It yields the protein CASRGAGKNTGELFF.